The next 21 T cell receptor beta chains were all read from a single sample in a study of CD8 T cells in ankylosing spondylitis. One entry per CDR3 protein, called by TCRdb with MiXCR from the 5' RACE reads. The data contain roughly 230,000 distinct CDR3 sequences, about 20% of them singletons. Material: blood, either unsorted or a sorted T cell fraction (not recorded which). These receptors all come from a male donor with ankylosing spondylitis or in good health (not recorded which).

This rearrangement joins TRBV5-1 to TRBJ2-7; D is ambiguous. The CDR3 runs 14 residues. The germline V gene encodes CDR1 SGHRS and CDR2 YFSETQ. Trimming removed 1 base from V and 0 bases from J, with 8 bases in between. Here the CDR3 DNA reads TGCGCCAGCAGCTTGTGGGAAGTCTCCTACGAGCAGTACTTC. This sequence encodes CASSLWEVSYEQYF.

The chain recombines TRBV12-3 or TRBV12-4 with TRBJ1-1; 8 nucleotides match TRBD1. CDR3 length: 16 amino acids. The ends lost 4 bases at V and 6 bases at J; junction bases unmatched: 13. Written as DNA, the CDR3 is TGTGCCAGCAGTTACCCCCAACAGGGGGGACCCTCTGAAGCTTTCTTT. Translated: CASSYPQQGGPSEAFF.

This clonotype appeared a few times. The V gene is TRBV6-5, the J gene TRBJ2-1, with D possibly TRBD1 on 6 matching bases. Looked up from germline, CDR1 is MNHEY and CDR2 is SVGAGI. This CDR3 spans 11 amino acids. V lost 8 bases, J lost 4 bases, and 6 bases lay in between. CDR3 nucleotide sequence: TGTGCCAGCCAGGGGTACAATGAGCAGTTCTTC. It codes for CASQGYNEQFF.

The chain is built from TRBV4-1 and TRBJ2-2; unclear D gene. CDR3 length equals 15 residues. Germline CDR1 MGHRA, CDR2 YSYEKL. Deletions cut 0 bases from V and 5 bases from J, with 10 bases between. Here the CDR3 reads CASSQDRVQTGELFF. For the CDR3, the DNA is TGCGCCAGCAGCCAAGACCGGGTCCAAACCGGGGAGCTGTTTTTT.

The chain links TRBV4-2 to TRBJ2-3; 11 positions agree with TRBD2. The CDR3 covers 20 residues. The germline CDR1 and CDR2 sequences are LGHNA and YNFKEQ. J gave up 1 base and V 5 bases, and 17 bases lay outside the gene matches. The CDR3 loop is CASSGGLAAPYDDGTDTQYF. The CDR3 DNA sequence: TGTGCCAGCAGCGGGGGACTAGCGGCCCCCTATGACGATGGCACAGATACGCAGTATTTT.

This clonotype was recorded only once. A much bigger clone sits one base away, suggesting this may be a read error. This chain connects TRBV29-1 to TRBJ2-3; the match to TRBD2 covers 14 bases. The germline V gene encodes CDR1 SQVTM and CDR2 ANQGSEA. The trim removed 6 bases at V and 5 bases at J, leaving 4 bases unmatched. The CDR3 consists of 14 residues. CDR3 sequence: CSVGLAGGRDTQYF. Written as DNA, the CDR3 is TGCAGCGTCGGACTAGCGGGAGGTCGAGATACGCAGTATTTT.

This clonotype has only a few counts. V usage is TRBV24-1 and J usage is TRBJ2-7; D is unresolved. Trimming pared 4 bases from V and 4 bases from J, leaving 16 bases between. Looked up from germline, CDR1 is KGHDR and CDR2 is SFDVKD. The CDR3 spans 15 residues. The CDR3 loop reads CATSEITGERYEQYF. The DNA for the CDR3 is TGTGCCACCAGTGAAATCACCGGTGAACGGTACGAGCAGTACTTC.

This clonotype was detected only a few times. This chain links TRBV27 with TRBJ1-1; 10 bases are shared with TRBD1. V lost 2 bases and J lost 6; bases outside the gene matches: 9. The CDR3 runs 16 residues. Looked up from germline, CDR1 is MNHEY and CDR2 is SMNVEV (reference sequence). The CDR3 region has the DNA TGTGCCAGCAGTTTAGCCCCGGGGACAGGGGTTGCTGAAGCTTTCTTT. It translates to CASSLAPGTGVAEAFF.

This clonotype showed up just a few times. CDR3 nucleotide sequence: TGTGCCAGCGGGACTCGGGAGTACTACAATGAGCAGTTCTTC. As protein: CASGTREYYNEQFF. The V gene is TRBV27, the J gene TRBJ2-1, with D tentatively TRBD2 (6 bases). CDR3 length: 14 amino acids. Trimming shortened V by 8 bases and J by 3 bases, and 14 bases separated the two germline ends. Looked up from germline, CDR1 is MNHEY and CDR2 is SMNVEV (reference sequence).

V usage is TRBV14 and J usage is TRBJ2-1, with unresolved D. With 5 bases removed from V and 4 bases from J, the gap between germline ends came to 9 bases. The V gene's germline CDR1 is SGHDN and CDR2 FVKESK. The CDR3 runs 13 residues. The CDR3 is CASSDQIYNEQFF. The DNA for the CDR3 is TGTGCCAGCAGCGATCAAATATACAATGAGCAGTTCTTC.

This clonotype was counted a few times. The chain employs TRBV2 and TRBJ2-1; 7 bases are shared with TRBD2. The junction had 16 bases not matched to a gene; V was cut back by 6 bases and J by 8 bases. The CDR3 extends over 16 amino acids. Germline V CDR1 and CDR2: SNHLY, FYNNEI. CDR3 in DNA: TGTGCCAGCAGGTTCTCCCCCGGCGGGAGCACTGATGAGCAGTTCTTC. Protein product: CASRFSPGGSTDEQFF.

At least ten counts were recorded for this clonotype. The V and J genes are TRBV4-3 and TRBJ2-1; 11 nucleotides align to TRBD2. Germline CDR1 is LGHNA and CDR2 is YSLEER. V shed 1 base, J shed 8 bases, and the junction held 1 base outside the gene matches. CDR3 length: 14 residues. The CDR3: CASSQGTSGYEQFF. DNA for the CDR3: TGCGCCAGCAGCCAAGGGACTAGCGGGTATGAGCAGTTCTTC.

This rearrangement joins TRBV7-8 to TRBJ2-1, with 8 bases that match TRBD2. The CDR3 consists of 15 residues. In germline, CDR1 is SGHVS, CDR2 FQNEAQ. With V trimmed by 2 bases and J by 6 bases, 6 bases remained unmatched. CDR3 DNA: TGTGCCAGCAGCTTAAGCGGGAGTGTCCCCAATGAGCAGTTCTTC. It yields the protein CASSLSGSVPNEQFF. Combining the CDR3 with reference TRBV7-8 and TRBJ2-1 gives the whole variable domain GAGVSQSPRYKVAKRGQDVALRCDPISGHVSLFWYQQALGQGPEFLTYFQNEAQLDKSGLPSDRFFAERPEGSVSTLKIQRTQQEDSAVYLCASSLSGSVPNEQFFGPGTRLTVL.

This sequence joins TRBV19 and TRBJ2-4; D is perhaps TRBD1 (5 bases). Germline-derived CDR1 and CDR2 are LNHDA and SQIVND (reference sequence). CDR3 length: 15 residues. Trimming cost V 6 bases and J 3 bases, with 15 bases left between them. This chain's CDR3 is CASSNLIDSKNIQYF. CDR3 coding DNA: TGTGCCAGTAGCAATTTAATTGACAGCAAAAACATTCAGTACTTC. Complete variable domain (other parts from reference TRBV19 and TRBJ2-4): DGGITQSPKYLFRKEGQNVTLSCEQNLNHDAMYWYRQDPGQGLRLIYYSQIVNDFQKGDIAEGYSVSREKKESFPLTVTSAQKNPTAFYLCASSNLIDSKNIQYFGAGTRLSVL.

This clonotype was detected ten times or more. The chain employs TRBV29-1 and TRBJ2-7, with 12 bases fitting TRBD2. J was trimmed by 2 bases and V by 5 bases; bases with no gene match: 1. CDR1 is SQVTM and CDR2 is ANQGSEA in the germline V gene. CDR3 length: 13 residues. The CDR3 DNA reads TGCAGCGTTCCTAGCGGGAGGGCCTACGAGCAGTACTTC. Its translation is CSVPSGRAYEQYF.

The genes are TRBV20-1 and TRBJ2-3; tentative D call: TRBD1 (7 bases). V lost 1 base to trimming and J lost 6 bases, with 20 bases between them. Germline V gene lookup returns CDR1 DFQATT and CDR2 SNEGSKA (reference sequence). This CDR3 spans 16 amino acids. The CDR3, as DNA: TGCAGTGCTAGAGGCGGGACAGTAGTAATCCGGGATACGCAGTATTTT. Protein: CSARGGTVVIRDTQYF.

This clonotype has more than one count but fewer than ten. The chain combines TRBV5-6 with TRBJ2-4; possibly TRBD2 for D (6 bases). The CDR3 runs 19 residues. The germline CDR1 and CDR2 sequences are SGHDT and YYEEEE. Trimming took off 0 bases at V and 5 bases at J, with 24 bases between the two ends. This chain's CDR3 is CASSLAYGRRAGSENIQYF. CDR3 nucleotides: TGTGCCAGCAGCTTGGCCTACGGCAGAAGGGCGGGATCGGAAAACATTCAGTACTTC.

The chain uses TRBV21-1 and TRBJ2-7; whether TRBD2, the table's D call, matches the DNA was not checked. TRBV21-1 is flagged as a pseudogene. The CDR3 is 15 amino acids. CDR3: CASTKLAGDTYEQYF. The CDR3 nucleotides read TGTGCCAGCACTAAACTAGCGGGAGACACCTACGAGCAGTACTTC.

The sample holds a few counts of this clonotype. The junction departs from the called germline gene at one end, perhaps through a read error. The chain couples TRBV6-2 or TRBV6-3 to TRBJ1-5, with D uncertain. Germline V gene lookup returns CDR1 MNHEY and CDR2 SVGEGT. The CDR3 runs to 13 residues. The CDR3 nucleotides read TGTGCCAGCAGTCAATGGGCGGGTCAGCCCCAGCACTTT. Protein: CASSQWAGQPQHF.

This rearrangement joins TRBV5-1 to TRBJ2-1; 10 nucleotides align to TRBD2. The germline CDR1 and CDR2 sequences are SGHRS and YFSETQ. This CDR3 has 16 amino acids. V trimming: 0 bases; J trimming: 9 bases; junction bases outside the gene matches: 9. The CDR3 nucleotides are TGCGCCAGCAGCTTGGTGGAGCGGGAGGGTGGTAGTGAGCAGTTCTTC. Its translation is CASSLVEREGGSEQFF.

This clonotype was seen more than once but under ten times. The chain recombines TRBV11-2 with TRBJ2-5; D may correspond to TRBD1 or TRBD2 (5 bases each). The V end was cut by 5 bases, the J end by 7 bases, with 17 bases between. This CDR3 is 14 amino acids long. Per germline, CDR1 SGHAT and CDR2 FQNNGV. CDR3: CASSPESGSGTQYF. CDR3 nucleotides: TGTGCCAGCAGCCCAGAGTCAGGGAGTGGGACCCAGTACTTC.